This T cell receptor (beta chain) was captured by sequencing in a study of cytomegalovirus exposure and HLA in healthy donors. CDR1 and CDR2 from the germline V gene are MNHNS and SASEGT. The J segment lost 4 bases and the V segment lost 2 bases, leaving 4 bases of the junction unmatched. This CDR3 region has 14 residues. PCR involved 60 Vbeta and 13 Jbeta primers. Repertoires were generated with immunoSEQ multiplex PCR, while TCRdb's copy carries only in-frame clones and drops some. The sample holds 65,000 to 95,000 clones. Sequencing was carried out using PBMCs. V is TRBV6-1 and J is TRBJ1-2, with 7 bases matching TRBD1. The sequence came from a female donor in good health and CMV-seropositive. CDR3 sequence (DNA): TGTGCCAGCAGTGAAAACAGGGGCGGCTATGGCTACACCTTC. Protein product: CASSENRGGYGYTF.